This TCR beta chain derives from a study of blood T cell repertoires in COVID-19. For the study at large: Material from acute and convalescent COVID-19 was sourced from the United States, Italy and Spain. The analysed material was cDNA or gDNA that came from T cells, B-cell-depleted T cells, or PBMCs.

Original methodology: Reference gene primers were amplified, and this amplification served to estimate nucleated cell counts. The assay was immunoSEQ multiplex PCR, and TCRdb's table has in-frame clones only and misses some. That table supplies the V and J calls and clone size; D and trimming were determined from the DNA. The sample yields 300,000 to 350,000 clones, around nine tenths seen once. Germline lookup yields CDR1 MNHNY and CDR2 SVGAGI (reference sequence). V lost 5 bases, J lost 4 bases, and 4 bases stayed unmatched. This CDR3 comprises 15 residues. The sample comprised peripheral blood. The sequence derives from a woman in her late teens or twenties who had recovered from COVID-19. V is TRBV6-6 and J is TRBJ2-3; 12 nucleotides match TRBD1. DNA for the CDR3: TGTGCCAGCAGTACGGGGACAGGGGGCGCAGATACGCAGTATTTT. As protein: CASSTGTGGADTQYF.